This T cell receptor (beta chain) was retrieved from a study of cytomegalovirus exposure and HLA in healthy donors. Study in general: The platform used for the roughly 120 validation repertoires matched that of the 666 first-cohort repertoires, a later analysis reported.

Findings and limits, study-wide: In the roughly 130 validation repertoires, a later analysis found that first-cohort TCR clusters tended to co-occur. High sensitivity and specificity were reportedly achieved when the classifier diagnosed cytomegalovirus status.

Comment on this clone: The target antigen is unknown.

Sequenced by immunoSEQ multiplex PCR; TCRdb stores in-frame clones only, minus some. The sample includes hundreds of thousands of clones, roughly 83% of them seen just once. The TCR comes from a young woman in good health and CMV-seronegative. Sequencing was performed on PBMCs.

The CDR3 is CASSTGGLDINEQFF. The DNA for the CDR3 is TGTGCCAGCAGTACAGGGGGACTAGACATCAATGAGCAGTTCTTC. The chain couples TRBV28 to TRBJ2-1; D may correspond to TRBD1 or TRBD2 (8 bases each). The CDR3 sequence is 15 residues long. The germline CDR1 and CDR2 sequences are MDHEN and SYDVKM. V shed 5 bases and J shed 6 bases, with 17 bases lying between them. Full variable domain (outside the CDR3, taken from reference TRBV28 and TRBJ2-1): DVKVTQSSRYLVKRTGEKVFLECVQDMDHENMFWYRQDPGLGLRLIYFSYDVKMKEKGDIPEGYSVSREKKERFSLILESASTNQTSMYLCASSTGGLDINEQFFGPGTRLTVL.